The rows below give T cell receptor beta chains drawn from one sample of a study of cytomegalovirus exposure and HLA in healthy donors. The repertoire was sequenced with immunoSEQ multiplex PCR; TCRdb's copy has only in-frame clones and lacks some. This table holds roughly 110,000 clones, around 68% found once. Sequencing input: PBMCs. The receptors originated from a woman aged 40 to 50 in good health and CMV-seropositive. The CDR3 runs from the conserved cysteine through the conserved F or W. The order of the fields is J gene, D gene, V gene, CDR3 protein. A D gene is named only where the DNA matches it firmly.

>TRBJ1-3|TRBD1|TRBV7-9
CASRSGRGSSGNTIYF
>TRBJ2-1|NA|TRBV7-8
CASRETLGGFYEQFF
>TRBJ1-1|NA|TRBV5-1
CASSLTGNSEAFF
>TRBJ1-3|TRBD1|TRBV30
CAWQESGQGAGNTIYF
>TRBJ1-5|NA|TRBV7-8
CASSRTGLSQPQHF
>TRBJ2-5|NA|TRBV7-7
CASSLGQFQETQYF
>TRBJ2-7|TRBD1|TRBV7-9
CASSLGTGMTYEQYF
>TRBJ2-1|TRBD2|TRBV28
CASSSKTSGTYNEQFF
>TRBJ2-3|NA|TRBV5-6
CASSLLSNADTQYF
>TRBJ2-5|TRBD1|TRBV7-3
CASSLGQGETQYF
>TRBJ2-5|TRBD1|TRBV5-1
CASSYSGGQETQYF
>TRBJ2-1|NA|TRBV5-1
CASSLTGSVPGNEQFF
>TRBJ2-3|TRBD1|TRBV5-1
CASSWNTGGSTDTQYF
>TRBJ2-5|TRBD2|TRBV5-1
CASSLAGTSGGETQYF
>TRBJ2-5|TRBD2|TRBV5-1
CASSLLAGGQETQYF
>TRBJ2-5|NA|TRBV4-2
CASSQDFSQYQETQYF
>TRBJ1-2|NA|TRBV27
CAAGVKGVEDYGYTF
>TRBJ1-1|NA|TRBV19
CASSKKRSEAFF
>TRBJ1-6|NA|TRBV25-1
CASSEYPRLSPLHF
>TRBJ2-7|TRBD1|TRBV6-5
CASSPGSGGPYEQYF
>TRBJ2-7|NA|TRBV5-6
CASSLLRLNSYEQYF
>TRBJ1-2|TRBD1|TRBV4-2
CASSPTMTGTSDGYTF
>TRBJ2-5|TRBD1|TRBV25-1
CASSEYYRGETQYF
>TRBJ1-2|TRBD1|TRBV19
CASRGQGRSLDYGYTF
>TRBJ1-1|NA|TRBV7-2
CASSLPSLATEAFF
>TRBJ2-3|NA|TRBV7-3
CASSLNVADTQYF
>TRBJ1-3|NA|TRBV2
CASSEGGNSGNTIYF
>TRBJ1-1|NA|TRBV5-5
CASNGGAGTEAFF
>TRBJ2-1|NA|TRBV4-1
CASSHVSGDSYNEQFF
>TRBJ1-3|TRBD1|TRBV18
CASSPRWTGGAGVSGNTIYF
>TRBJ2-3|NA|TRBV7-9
CASTLSGTSSTDTQYF
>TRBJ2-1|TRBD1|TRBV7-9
CASSPGTGPYNEQFF
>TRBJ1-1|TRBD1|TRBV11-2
CASSPIGQGANTEAFF
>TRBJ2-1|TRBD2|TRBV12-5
CASGYGLAGDEQFF
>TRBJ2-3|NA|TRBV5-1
CASSLGATDTQYF
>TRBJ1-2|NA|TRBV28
CASSEIGGNYGYTF
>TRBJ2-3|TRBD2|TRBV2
CASSERLAGTFPDTQYF
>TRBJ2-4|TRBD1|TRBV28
CASSEPRDRLNIQYF
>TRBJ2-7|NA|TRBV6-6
CASTQVVPYEQYF
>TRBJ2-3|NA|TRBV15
CATSRARADTQYF
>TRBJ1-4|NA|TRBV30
CAWSAGISLEKLFF
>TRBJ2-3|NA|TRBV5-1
CASSPTAGTDTQYF
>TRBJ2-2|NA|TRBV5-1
CASSLLQPNTGELFF
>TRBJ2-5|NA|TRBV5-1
CASSLQLAQETQYF
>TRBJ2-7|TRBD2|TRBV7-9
CASSLGGPSGSRGPYEQYF
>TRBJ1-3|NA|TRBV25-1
CASSGGLSGNTIYF
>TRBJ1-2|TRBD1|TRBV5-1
CASSFSDRVTGYTF
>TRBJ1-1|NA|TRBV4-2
CASSPGGGNTEAFF
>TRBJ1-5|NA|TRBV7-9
CASSSPISSQHF
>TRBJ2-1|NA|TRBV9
CASSVQAMDEQFF